This record covers a single T cell receptor beta chain. Its antigen is unknown. Antigen-specific CD4+ T cells were expanded (with viral peptide pools) by the ViraFEST assay ahead of sequencing. An approximately 10-day culture period preceded the isolation of CD4+ T cells. Each culture had half its medium swapped for IL-2 medium on days 3 and 7. Trimming pared 2 bases from V and 4 bases from J, leaving 11 bases between. The CDR3 covers 14 residues. CDR1 is MNHEY and CDR2 is SMNVEV in the germline V gene (reference sequence). The sample belongs to a study of vaccination effects on CD4 cells after COVID-19. Study-level points and caveats: The vaccine-induced clones of healthy vaccinees included only 1 of 255 that cross-reacted with common cold coronaviruses.

The data were produced by immunoSEQ multiplex PCR, yet TCRdb's version contains in-frame clones alone and is incomplete. In the table there are about 79,000 clones, roughly 80% of which are singletons. The receptor comes from a human donor who received a COVID-19 vaccine. The gene calls are TRBV27 and TRBJ1-1, with D maybe TRBD1 (6 bases). Sample: CD4+ T cells from PBMCs cultured with HCoV-229E spike peptides, taken before COVID-19 vaccination. The CDR3 DNA follows: TGTGCCAGCAGTTTACTGGGGGCGGGCACTGAAGCTTTCTTT. It yields the protein CASSLLGAGTEAFF.